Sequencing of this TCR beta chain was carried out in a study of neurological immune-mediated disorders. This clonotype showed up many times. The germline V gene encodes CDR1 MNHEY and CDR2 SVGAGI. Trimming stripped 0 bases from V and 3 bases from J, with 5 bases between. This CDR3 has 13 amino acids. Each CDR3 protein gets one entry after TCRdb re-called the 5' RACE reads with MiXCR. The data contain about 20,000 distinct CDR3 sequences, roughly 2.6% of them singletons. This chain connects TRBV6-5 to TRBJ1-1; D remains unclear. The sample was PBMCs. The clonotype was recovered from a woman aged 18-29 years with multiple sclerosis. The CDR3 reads CASSYSRHTEAFF. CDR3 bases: TGTGCCAGCAGTTACTCGAGGCACACTGAAGCTTTCTTT.